This note documents a single T cell receptor beta chain sequence. V trimming: 2 bases; J trimming: 2 bases; junction bases outside the gene matches: 9. This CDR3 contains 16 residues. From germline, CDR1 is LNHNV and CDR2 YYDKDF (reference sequence). Repertoires were generated with immunoSEQ multiplex PCR, while TCRdb's copy carries only in-frame clones and drops some. The table records some 200,000 clones, about 85% of them present only once. The sample is drawn from a study of blood T cell repertoires in COVID-19. The origin of this receptor is a man between 45 and 60 years old who had recovered from COVID-19. Sequenced sample: peripheral blood. This chain joins TRBV15 and TRBJ2-7; 7 bases are a match to TRBD2. The CDR3 nucleotides read TGTGCCACCAGCAGATCACATGGCGGGACTACCTACGAGCAGTACTTC. Protein sequence: CATSRSHGGTTYEQYF.